The entry below gives a single T cell receptor beta chain sequence along with its context. The clone's antigen remains unknown. No base-level quality is on record; no much larger clone is a single base apart. A distance of 17 bases separates the germline ends of V and J, which lose 3 bases and 0 bases respectively. The CDR3 numbers 17 residues from cysteine through phenylalanine. Of the read, only the CDR3 DNA is kept; its 51 bases are in frame from base 1. The germline V gene supplies CDR1 LGHNA and CDR2 YSLEER. This sample was taken from a study of OX40 agonist ivuxolimab in advanced cancers. For the wider study: Ivuxolimab, which targeted the costimulatory receptor OX40 (CD134), was an agonistic, fully human IgG2 monoclonal antibody. Intravenous ivuxolimab was administered to patients every 2 weeks at six dose levels: 0.01, 0.1, 0.3, 1.5, 3 and 10 mg/kg. Of the approximately 54 dose-escalation patients, hepatocellular carcinoma was present in some 19, melanoma in approximately 15, renal cell carcinoma in 9 and head and neck cancer in 9. In the dose-escalation cohort, 82.7% of patients were male, and the mean age was approximately 60 years, with a range of about 23 to 85. Prior anti-PD-1, anti-PD-L1 or anti-CTLA-4 therapy was permitted, and checkpoint inhibitors had been received by 40% to 50% of dose-escalation patients. Three dose-escalation patients achieved partial responses, one with hepatocellular carcinoma and two with cutaneous melanoma. The purpose of peripheral TCRbeta sequencing was to test whether ivuxolimab changed TCR sequence diversity and led to clonal T-cell expansion. The paper covers the monotherapy dose-escalation part of the phase I ivuxolimab trial, which included N = 52 patients. Study-wide findings and limitations: The antigen specificity of the clonally expanded peripheral T cells was not determined. After ivuxolimab, expanded clones were on average more numerous among CD8+ T cells than among CD4+ T cells. Low levels of normalized T-cell clonal expansion were also seen in some patients who did not respond. In the 0.1-3.0 mg/kg groups, partial responders were among the patients with the lowest normalized peripheral clonal expansion, particularly in CD8+ T cells. At doses of 0.1 to 3.0 mg/kg, clonal expansion of both CD4+ and CD8+ T cells in blood was seen between baseline and week 6.

Genomic DNA was extracted from sorted cells for sequencing of the TCRbeta CDR3 region. TCRbeta CDR3 regions were sequenced using the immunoSEQ Assay. TCRdb took this table from immuneACCESS and kept in-frame rearrangements with V and J called. Such tables lack part of the clones; where checked against another copy, unresolved V genes explain under half of the gap, and the rest is unexplained. The sample table contains about 71,000 clones; only one count was recorded for around 94% of them. The top ten clones comprise around 14% of the sample. The trial excluded patients who had a history of autoimmune disease or who were on systemic immunosuppression. In every dose cohort, peripheral blood was drawn for TCR sequencing at baseline, cycle 4 day 1, and cycle 7 day 1. Samples were obtained from an open-label, multicenter, first-in-human phase I dose-escalation trial of ivuxolimab. Adults with locally advanced or metastatic melanoma, renal cell carcinoma, hepatocellular carcinoma or head and neck squamous cell carcinoma were enrolled in the trial. CD4+ and CD8+ T cells were sorted separately from peripheral blood before TCR sequencing.

This receptor was obtained from an adult with an advanced solid tumor such as melanoma, head and neck, liver or kidney cancer. The chain is assembled from TRBV4-3 and TRBJ1-1; 6 matching bases give a weak D call of TRBD1. Specimen: CD4+ or CD8+ T cells sorted from blood, collected in a trial of the OX40 agonist ivuxolimab. The encoded CDR3 is CASSHPPGGKMNTEAFF. Read as DNA, the sequence is TGCGCCAGCAGCCACCCACCCGGGGGCAAGATGAACACTGAAGCTTTCTTT.